This T cell receptor (beta chain) was obtained from a study of Graves' ophthalmopathy and Graves' hyperthyroidism. RNA transcripts were the template, and TCR beta CDR3 regions were amplified from them. HTBI-primed first-round RT-PCR preceded second-round multiplex PCR. TCRdb passed the multiplex PCR reads through MiXCR, listing each CDR3 protein once. The table includes about 640,000 distinct CDR3 sequences, about 38% detected once. The study, taken as a whole, reports: Ophthalmopathy progression was predicted by the model at 70.59% sensitivity and less than 80% specificity. Blood also held most thyroid clonotypes expanded above 0.001 frequency.

This clonotype was counted ten times or more. As yet, its antigen is unknown. The CDR3 spans 16 residues. Germline V gives CDR1 SGHTA, CDR2 FQGNSA. V lost 1 base, J lost 5 bases, and 12 bases lay in between. Ophthalmopathy was moderately-to-severely active, CAS at least 3, NOSPECS at least 4, lasting under 3 months. Sequenced material: peripheral blood. This rearrangement joins TRBV7-2 to TRBJ1-6; D not resolved. The receptor comes from an adult man with Graves' ophthalmopathy. The CDR3 bases are TGTGCCAGCAGCTTAGATGGCACGGGGAATAATTCACCCCTCCACTTT. Translation gives CASSLDGTGNNSPLHF.